This T cell receptor (beta chain) was identified during a study of T cell responses to AZD1222 COVID-19 vaccine. Germline V gene sequence: CDR1 MNHEY, CDR2 SVGAGI. There are 13 residues in the CDR3. V dropped 2 bases and J dropped 2 bases, with 6 bases sitting between them. Some clones are missing from TCRdb's copy, which holds only in-frame ones; the method was immunoSEQ multiplex PCR. The data hold roughly 180,000 clones, with approximately 94% observed a single time. Study outcomes and limitations: Mostly white British, mostly female donors; authors suggested clonal diversity may be underestimated. Seropositive AZD1222 recipients at baseline numbered only six or seven.

This clone was observed a single time. Its cognate antigen is unknown. The sample was peripheral blood, taken 28 days after the second AZD1222 dose. The chain links TRBV6-5 to TRBJ1-2, with D unclear. The sequence was obtained from an adult who received the AZD1222 COVID-19 vaccine. CDR3 amino acids: CASSYEQNYGYTF. The CDR3 DNA reads as TGTGCCAGCAGTTACGAACAGAACTATGGCTACACCTTC.